Described below is a single T cell receptor beta chain sequence and its context. The antigen is unknown. The CDR3 spans 15 residues. The germline gives CDR1 MDHEN, CDR2 SYDVKM. The V end was cut by 5 bases, the J end by 7 bases, with 20 bases between. The data derive from a study of OX40 agonist ivuxolimab in advanced cancers. In the study overall: Dose-escalation cases comprised hepatocellular carcinoma, melanoma, renal cell or head and neck cancer. Partial responses were recorded for three patients, including one with hepatocellular carcinoma and two with cutaneous melanoma. Regarding the study as a whole: On average, CD8+ T cells showed a greater number of expanded clones than CD4+. By week 6 at 0.1 to 3.0 mg/kg, blood CD4+ and CD8+ T cells had expanded clonally.

The method was immunoSEQ multiplex PCR; TCRdb's version includes in-frame clones alone and lacks a portion of them. The repertoire consists of 20,000 to 25,000 clones, with 70% to 90% occurring once and the leading ten covering over 25%. V gene TRBV28 combines with J gene TRBJ1-1, with D tentatively TRBD1 (5 bases). The sample here was CD4+ or CD8+ T cells sorted from blood, taken in a trial of the OX40 agonist ivuxolimab. The source of this sequence is an adult with an advanced solid tumor such as melanoma, head and neck, liver or kidney cancer. The CDR3 DNA sequence: TGTGCCAGCAGTCCCATTAACCAGGGCAACTTTGAAGCTTTCTTT. Translated: CASSPINQGNFEAFF.